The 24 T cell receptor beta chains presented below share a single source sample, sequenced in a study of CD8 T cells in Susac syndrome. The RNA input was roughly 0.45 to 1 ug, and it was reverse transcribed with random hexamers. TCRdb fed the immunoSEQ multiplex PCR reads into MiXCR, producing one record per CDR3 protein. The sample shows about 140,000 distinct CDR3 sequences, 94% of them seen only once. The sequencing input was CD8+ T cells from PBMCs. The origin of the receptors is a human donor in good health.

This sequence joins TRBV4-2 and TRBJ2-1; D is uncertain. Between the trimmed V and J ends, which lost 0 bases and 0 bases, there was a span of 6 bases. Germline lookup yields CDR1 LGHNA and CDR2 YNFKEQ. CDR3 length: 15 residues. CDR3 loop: CASSQEAPSYNEQFF. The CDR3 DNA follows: TGTGCCAGCAGCCAAGAGGCTCCCTCCTACAATGAGCAGTTCTTC.

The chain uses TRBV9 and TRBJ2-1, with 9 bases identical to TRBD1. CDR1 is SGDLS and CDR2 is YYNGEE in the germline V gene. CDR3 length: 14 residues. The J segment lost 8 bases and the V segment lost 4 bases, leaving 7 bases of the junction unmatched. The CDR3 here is CASSSGTGSYEQFF. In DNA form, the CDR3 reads TGTGCCAGCAGCTCCGGGACAGGGTCTTATGAGCAGTTCTTC.

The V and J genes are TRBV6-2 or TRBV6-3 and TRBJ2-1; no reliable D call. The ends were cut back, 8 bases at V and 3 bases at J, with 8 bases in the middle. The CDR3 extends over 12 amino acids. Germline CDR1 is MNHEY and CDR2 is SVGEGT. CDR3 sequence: CASSIGYNEQFF. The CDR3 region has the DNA TGTGCCAGCTCAATAGGCTACAATGAGCAGTTCTTC.

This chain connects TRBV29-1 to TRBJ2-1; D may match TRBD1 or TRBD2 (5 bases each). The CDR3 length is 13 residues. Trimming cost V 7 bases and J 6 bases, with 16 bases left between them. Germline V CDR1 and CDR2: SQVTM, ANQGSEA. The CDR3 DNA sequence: TGCAGCGCCGTAGACTCGGGGCTCAATGAGCAGTTCTTC. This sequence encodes CSAVDSGLNEQFF.

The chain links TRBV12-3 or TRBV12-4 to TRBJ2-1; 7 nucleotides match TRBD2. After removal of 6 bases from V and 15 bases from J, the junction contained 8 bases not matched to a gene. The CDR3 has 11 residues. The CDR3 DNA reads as TGTGCCAGCAGACGAGGACTAGACCTGTTCTTC. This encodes CASRRGLDLFF.

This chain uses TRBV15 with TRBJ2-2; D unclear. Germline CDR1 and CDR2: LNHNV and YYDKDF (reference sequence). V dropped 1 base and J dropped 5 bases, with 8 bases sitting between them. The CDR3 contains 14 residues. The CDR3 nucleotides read TGTGCCACCAGCAGAGCTTGGGCAACCGGGGAGCTGTTTTTT. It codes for CATSRAWATGELFF. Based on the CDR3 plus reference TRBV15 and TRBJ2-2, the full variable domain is DAMVIQNPRYQVTQFGKPVTLSCSQTLNHNVMYWYQQKSSQAPKLLFHYYDKDFNNEADTPDNFQSRRPNTSFCFLDIRSPGLGDTAMYLCATSRAWATGELFFGEGSRLTVL.

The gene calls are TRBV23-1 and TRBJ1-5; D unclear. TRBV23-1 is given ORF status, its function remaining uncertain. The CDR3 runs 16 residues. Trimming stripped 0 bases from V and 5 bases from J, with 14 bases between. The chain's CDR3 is CASSQSWQEYDQPQHF. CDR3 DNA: TGCGCCAGCAGTCAATCGTGGCAGGAGTACGATCAGCCCCAGCATTTT.

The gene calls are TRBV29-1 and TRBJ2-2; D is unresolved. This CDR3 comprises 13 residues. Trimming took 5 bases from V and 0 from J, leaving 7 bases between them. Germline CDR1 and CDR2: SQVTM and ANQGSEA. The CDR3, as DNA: TGCAGCGTTTCAGCAGCGAACACCGGGGAGCTGTTTTTT. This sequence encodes CSVSAANTGELFF.

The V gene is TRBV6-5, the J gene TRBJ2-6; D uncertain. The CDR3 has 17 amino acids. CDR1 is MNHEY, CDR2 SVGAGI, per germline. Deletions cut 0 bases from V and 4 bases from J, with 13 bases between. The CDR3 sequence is CASSYSIASGGANVLTF. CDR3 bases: TGTGCCAGCAGTTACTCGATAGCCTCGGGCGGGGCCAACGTCCTGACTTTC.

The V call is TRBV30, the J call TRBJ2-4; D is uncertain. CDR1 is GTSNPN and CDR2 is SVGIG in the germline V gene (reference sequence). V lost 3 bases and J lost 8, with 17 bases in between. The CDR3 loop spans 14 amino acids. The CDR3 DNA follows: TGTGCCTGGAGCGCCGCAGGTCCGTCGGACATTCAGTACTTC. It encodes CAWSAAGPSDIQYF.

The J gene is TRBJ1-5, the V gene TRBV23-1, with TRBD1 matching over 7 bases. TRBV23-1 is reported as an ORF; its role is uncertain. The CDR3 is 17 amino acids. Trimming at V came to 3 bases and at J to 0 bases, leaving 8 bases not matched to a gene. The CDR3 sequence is CASSHLGQTYSNQPQHF. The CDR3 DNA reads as TGCGCCAGCAGTCACCTGGGACAGACGTATAGCAATCAGCCCCAGCATTTT.

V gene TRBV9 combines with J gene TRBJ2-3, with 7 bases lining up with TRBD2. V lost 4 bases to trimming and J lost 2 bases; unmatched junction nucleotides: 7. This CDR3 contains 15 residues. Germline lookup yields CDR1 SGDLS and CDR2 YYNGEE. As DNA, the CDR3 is TGTGCCAGCAGCCCCCAGGGACTACTCACAGATACGCAGTATTTT. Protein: CASSPQGLLTDTQYF.

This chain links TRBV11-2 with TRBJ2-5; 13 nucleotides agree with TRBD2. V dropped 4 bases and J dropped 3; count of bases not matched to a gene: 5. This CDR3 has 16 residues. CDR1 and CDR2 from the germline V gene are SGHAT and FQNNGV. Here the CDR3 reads CASSSMGLAGKETQYF. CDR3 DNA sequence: TGTGCCAGCAGCTCCATGGGACTAGCGGGAAAAGAGACCCAGTACTTC.

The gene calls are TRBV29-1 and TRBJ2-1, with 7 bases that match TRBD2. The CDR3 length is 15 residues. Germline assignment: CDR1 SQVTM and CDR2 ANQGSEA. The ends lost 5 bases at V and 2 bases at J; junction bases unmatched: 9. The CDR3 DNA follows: TGCAGCGTTTTACTAGCGACAGCCCCCTACAATGAGCAGTTCTTC. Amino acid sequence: CSVLLATAPYNEQFF.

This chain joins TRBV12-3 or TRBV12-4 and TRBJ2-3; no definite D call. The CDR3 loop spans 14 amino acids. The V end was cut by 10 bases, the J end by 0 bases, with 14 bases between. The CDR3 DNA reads TGTGCCACCACCTTGGTTTCTAGCACAGATACGCAGTATTTT. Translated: CATTLVSSTDTQYF.

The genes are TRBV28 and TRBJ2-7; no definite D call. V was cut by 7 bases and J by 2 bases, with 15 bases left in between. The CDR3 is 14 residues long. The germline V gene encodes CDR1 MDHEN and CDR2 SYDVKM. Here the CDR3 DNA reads TGTGCCAGCACCCCGCCACCAGGAACCTACGAGCAGTACTTC. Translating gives CASTPPPGTYEQYF.

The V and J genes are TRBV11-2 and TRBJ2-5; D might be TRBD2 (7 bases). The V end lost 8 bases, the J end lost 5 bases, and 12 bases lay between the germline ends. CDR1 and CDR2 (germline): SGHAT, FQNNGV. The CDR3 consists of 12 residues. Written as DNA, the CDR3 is TGTGCCAGCGGGGGGGGCCAGGAGACCCAGTACTTC. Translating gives CASGGGQETQYF.

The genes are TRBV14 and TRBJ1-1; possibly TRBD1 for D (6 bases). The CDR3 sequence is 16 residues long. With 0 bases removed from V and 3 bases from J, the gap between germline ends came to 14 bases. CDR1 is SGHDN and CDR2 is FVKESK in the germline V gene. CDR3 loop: CASSQDRTGMHTEAFF. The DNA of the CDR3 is TGTGCCAGCAGCCAAGATCGCACAGGGATGCACACTGAAGCTTTCTTT.

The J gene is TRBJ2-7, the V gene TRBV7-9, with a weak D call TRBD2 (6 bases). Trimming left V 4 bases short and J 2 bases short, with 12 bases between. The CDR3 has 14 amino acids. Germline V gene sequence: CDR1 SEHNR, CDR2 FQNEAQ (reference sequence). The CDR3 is CASSSGLPTYEQYF. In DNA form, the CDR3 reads TGTGCCAGCAGCTCTGGACTACCAACCTACGAGCAGTACTTC.

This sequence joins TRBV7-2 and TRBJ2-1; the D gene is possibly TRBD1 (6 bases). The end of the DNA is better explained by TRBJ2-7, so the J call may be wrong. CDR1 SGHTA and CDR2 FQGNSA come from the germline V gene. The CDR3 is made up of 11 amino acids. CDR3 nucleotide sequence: TGTGCCAGCAGCTCCAGGGGCGAGCAGTACTTC. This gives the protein CASSSRGEQYF.

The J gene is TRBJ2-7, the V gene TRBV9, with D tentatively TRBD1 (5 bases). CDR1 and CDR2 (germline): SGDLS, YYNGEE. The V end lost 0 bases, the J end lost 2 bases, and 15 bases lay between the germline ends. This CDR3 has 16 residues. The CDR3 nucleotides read TGTGCCAGCAGCGTAGCCCCGACAGAATATACCTACGAGCAGTACTTC. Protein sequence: CASSVAPTEYTYEQYF.

CDR3 in amino acids: CASSFSGWSYNEQFF. The CDR3 nucleotides read TGTGCCAGCAGTTTTAGCGGGTGGTCCTACAATGAGCAGTTCTTC. The rearrangement links TRBV7-2 to TRBJ2-1; TRBD2 agrees at 7 bases. The ends lost 6 bases at V and 1 base at J; junction bases unmatched: 6. The CDR3 has 15 amino acids. CDR1 and CDR2 (germline): SGHTA, FQGNSA. Full variable domain (missing parts from reference TRBV7-2 and TRBJ2-1): GAGVSQSPSNKVTEKGKDVELRCDPISGHTALYWYRQSLGQGLEFLIYFQGNSAPDKSGLPSDRFSAERTGGSVSTLTIQRTQQEDSAVYLCASSFSGWSYNEQFFGPGTRLTVL.

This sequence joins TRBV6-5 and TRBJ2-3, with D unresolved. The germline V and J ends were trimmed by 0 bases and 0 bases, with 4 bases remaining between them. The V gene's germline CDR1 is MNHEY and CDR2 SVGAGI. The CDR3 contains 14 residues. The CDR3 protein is CASSYSHSTDTQYF. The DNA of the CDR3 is TGTGCCAGCAGTTACTCTCACAGCACAGATACGCAGTATTTT.

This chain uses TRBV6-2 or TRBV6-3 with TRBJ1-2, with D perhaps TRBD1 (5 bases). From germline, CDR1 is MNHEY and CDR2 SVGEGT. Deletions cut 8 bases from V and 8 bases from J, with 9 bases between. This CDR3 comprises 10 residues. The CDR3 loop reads CASSGSGYTF. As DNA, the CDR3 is TGTGCCAGCTCAGGGTCCGGCTACACCTTC.